This T cell receptor beta chain emerged from a study of blood T cells in healthy people across ages. With respect to this clonotype: The target antigen is unknown.

Points from the study as a whole: Unsorted PBMCs blocked a conclusive comparison of naive and antigen-experienced cells.

The CDR3 is 15 residues long. V lost 2 bases, J lost 1 base, and 11 bases lay in between. Germline-derived CDR1 and CDR2 are SGHTA and FQGTGA. Alongside a J-beta primer mix, a sample-barcoded 5' primer served in a second PCR lasting about 7 to 12 cycles. TCRdb reanalysed the 5' RACE reads using MiXCR and keeps one entry per CDR3 protein. The sample shows 1.5 million to 2 million distinct CDR3 sequences, about 50% of them seen only once. Per sample, a minimum of 6.5 million PBMCs were isolated. Total RNA amounts of at least 6 micrograms were extracted per sample. This TCR was recovered from a woman aged 40 to 50 in good health. The chain combines TRBV7-3 with TRBJ1-1, with D possibly TRBD1 on 5 matching bases. Sequencing used blood. DNA for the CDR3: TGTGCCAGCAGCTTAGGACATGGATCGAACACTGAAGCTTTCTTT. It translates to CASSLGHGSNTEAFF.